Below, 2 T cell receptor beta chains from the same sample are listed, as sequenced in a study of human versus mouse CDR3 diversity and MHC coevolution. Here immunoSEQ multiplex PCR was the method, and the copy in TCRdb shows in-frame clones only, minus some. The repertoire holds 86,000 or so clones, with 93% as singletons. The sequenced sample was naive CD4+ T cells from blood. Subset specified: CD45RO-negative CD62L-positive naive CD4 T cells. These receptors all come from a person between 25 and 69 years old in good health.

This clone was detected only once. The chain recombines TRBV7-6 with TRBJ2-5; weak D call: TRBD2 (6 bases). Germline V lookup: CDR1 SGHVS, CDR2 FNYEAQ. This CDR3 region has 15 residues. V was clipped by 5 bases and J by 2 bases, with 15 bases between them. The CDR3 sequence: CASSPLTGDQETQYF. CDR3 bases: TGTGCCAGCAGCCCCCTCACGGGAGATCAAGAGACCCAGTACTTC. The full variable domain, with the rest looked up from reference TRBV7-6 and TRBJ2-5, is GAGVSQSPRYKVTKRGQDVALRCDPISGHVSLYWYRQALGQGPEFLTYFNYEAQQDKSGLPNDRFSAERPEGSISTLTIQRTEQRDSAMYRCASSPLTGDQETQYFGPGTRLLVL.

V is TRBV9 and J is TRBJ2-7, with a weak D call TRBD1 (6 bases). V was pared by 4 bases and J by 6 bases, with 14 bases between. The CDR3 extends over 13 amino acids. The V gene's germline CDR1 is SGDLS and CDR2 YYNGEE. The CDR3 nucleotides read TGTGCCAGCAGCTCTCGCAGGGGAAGCGAGCAGTACTTC. It yields the protein CASSSRRGSEQYF.